This T cell receptor (beta chain) derives from a study of identical twins. General study results and limits: For cord blood, abundant beta clonotypes had fewer insertions, unlike memory repertoires, which showed none.

Through template switching, a universal primer site was introduced, and the cDNA contained unique molecular identifiers. TCRdb independently ran MiXCR on the 5' RACE reads; one entry per CDR3 protein. Of about 430,000 distinct CDR3 sequences detected, less than 20% appear once; the ten largest clones hold 12%. The CDR3 is 15 residues long. V gave up 7 bases and J gave up 4 bases, with 19 bases separating them. CDR1 MDHEN and CDR2 SYDVKM come from the germline V gene. As concerns this clonotype: Its antigen is not known.

Sequencing was done on a sample of naive T cells sorted from blood. This clonotype originated in a man aged 50 to 60 in good health. V usage is TRBV28 and J usage is TRBJ1-1; TRBD1 is a possible D gene (5 bases). CDR3 amino acids: CASNLQMGGGTEAFF. As DNA, the CDR3 is TGTGCCAGCAATTTGCAAATGGGGGGGGGCACTGAAGCTTTCTTT.